What follows is one T cell receptor (beta chain) and its context. The antigen it binds to is not known. Base qualities were left out, and no much larger clone turns up one base away. The germline V gene sets CDR1 to LGHNA and CDR2 to YNFKEQ. Here V drops 2 bases and J drops 7 bases, and the junction holds 7 bases not matched to any gene. The CDR3 covers 16 residues, taking in both the cysteine and the phenylalanine. Just CDR3 DNA is preserved here, 48 bases in frame from base 1. These data originate in a study of blood T cell repertoires in COVID-19 (TCRdb year 2020). Describing the broader study: The collaborator samples originated in the United States, Italy and Spain and spanned the acute and convalescent phases of COVID-19. The material from the prospective study consisted of cDNA or gDNA derived from T cells, B-cell-depleted T cells, or PBMCs. The dataset comprised deeply sampled blood TCRbeta repertoires from subjects exposed to, actively infected with, or recovered from COVID-19. The repertoires were released in a freely available public database intended as a resource for research on the immune response to SARS-CoV-2. Samples came from the ongoing ImmuneRACE study (first 160 participants) plus 1,254 subjects from 6 global collaborators. Nearly every sample came with metadata listing a de-identified subject ID, COVID-19 status, age in years and sex. HLA class I and class II types, where available, came from metadata supplied by the sample provider rather than from assay-based typing.

Overall study outcomes, separate from this receptor: Clinical and demographic metadata were provided uncurated, with the amount varying by source and participant.

In Seattle, one collaborating source enrolled patients while the infection was active and tracked those patients longitudinally over the course of disease. The collaborating institutions used their own protocols to collect whole blood in K2EDTA tubes. Collaborator samples were shipped for TCRbeta analysis as frozen whole blood, isolated PBMCs, or DNA extracted from either sample type. The immunoSEQ Assay, a bias-controlled multiplex PCR, was used to amplify TCRbeta CDR3 regions from genomic DNA. The source study handled its data this way. Within the assay, amplification of reference gene primers was used to estimate how many nucleated cells each sample contained. Sequence reads were collapsed and filtered to measure the absolute abundance of every unique TCRbeta CDR3 rearrangement. For each sample, productive Simpson clonality was calculated by taking the square root of Simpson's diversity index across productive rearrangements. Not all clones reach the TCRdb copy of this immuneACCESS table, which keeps in-frame sequences only. Checked studies attribute under half of the gap to unresolved V genes and leave the rest unexplained. V, J and clone size derive from that table, while D and trimming were established from the DNA sequence. The sample profile shows approximately 390,000 clones; over 75% of them were found once. 2.3% of the sample comes from the top ten.

This clonotype was obtained from an older woman with COVID-19, enrolled during active disease. Specimen: peripheral blood. The sequence links TRBV4-2 to TRBJ1-4; 10 bases in the junction line up with TRBD1. For the CDR3, the sequence is CASSQPTGQGSEKLFF. The DNA reads TGTGCCAGCAGCCAACCTACGGGACAGGGGAGTGAAAAACTGTTTTTT.